The 7 T cell receptor beta chains listed next were all sequenced from one sample in a study of STAT3 mutations in large granular lymphocyte leukemia (dated by TCRdb to about 2019). Study-level results and caveats: At least one immunodominant TCRbeta clonotype was identified in every T-LGLL patient, and multiple immunodominant subclonotypes were identified in about half of the T-LGLL patients.

Their antigens remain unidentified. Libraries came from the immunoSEQ multiplex PCR assay. Entries here come from immuneACCESS through TCRdb and include only in-frame sequences with V and J called. Some clones fail to appear in such tables; in the studies checked, an unresolved V gene covers under half of the shortfall, and the cause of the remainder is unknown. In all, the sample holds more than 9,500 clones, and 76% of those were seen once. The top ten clones comprise about 51% of the sample. The sequencing input was peripheral blood mononuclear cells. The receptor source for this set is a man in his 60s with T-cell large granular lymphocyte leukemia. Some clones in this sample may be carry-over from other donors' samples. The age is the age at diagnosis.

This rearrangement joins TRBV10-3 to TRBJ1-2; 8 bases fit TRBD1. This CDR3 spans 12 amino acids. J gave up 7 bases and V 8 bases, and 6 bases lay outside the gene matches. Looked up from germline, CDR1 is ENHRY and CDR2 is SYGVKD. The CDR3 coding sequence is TGTGCCATCGCTGATGACAGGGGTGGCTACACCTTC. It codes for CAIADDRGGYTF.

The chain is built from TRBV27 and TRBJ1-1; 9 bases line up with TRBD1. The CDR3 is 14 residues long. V shed 3 bases, J shed 4 bases, and the junction held 3 bases outside the gene matches. Germline values: CDR1 MNHEY, CDR2 SMNVEV (reference sequence). In DNA form, the CDR3 reads TGTGCCAGCAGTTTTTGGGACAGGGCCACTGAAGCTTTCTTT. It is translated as CASSFWDRATEAFF.

This clone was seen a handful of times. The rearrangement joins TRBV2 to TRBJ1-4; D is perhaps TRBD1 (5 bases). V lost 3 bases and J 5 bases, leaving 13 bases between the germline ends. The CDR3 loop spans 15 amino acids. The germline V gene has CDR1 SNHLY and CDR2 FYNNEI. The CDR3 coding sequence is TGTGCCAGCAGTGATCCGGCAGGGCCGAATGAAAAACTGTTTTTT. This translates into CASSDPAGPNEKLFF.

About this clone itself: The sample carries other DNA sequences with the same CDR3. This chain joins TRBV19 and TRBJ2-5; 7 bases line up with TRBD1. The germline gives CDR1 LNHDA, CDR2 SQIVND (reference sequence). The CDR3 is 13 amino acids. V trimming: 5 bases; J trimming: 4 bases; junction bases outside the gene matches: 4. CDR3 DNA sequence: TGTGCCAGTAGTGCCCGACAGGGAGAGACCCAGTACTTC. Amino acids: CASSARQGETQYF.

J is TRBJ2-5 and V is TRBV27, with 11 bases fitting TRBD2. The trim removed 5 bases at V and 1 base at J, leaving 6 bases unmatched. Germline V CDR1 and CDR2: MNHEY, SMNVEV (reference sequence). The CDR3 is 16 residues long. CDR3 nucleotide sequence: TGTGCCAGCAGTCTTACTAGCGGGGGACTCCAAGAGACCCAGTACTTC. Protein sequence: CASSLTSGGLQETQYF.

This clone appeared a single time. The CDR3 sequence is CASSQERWGSTDTQYF. In nucleotides, the CDR3 is TGCGCCAGCAGCCAAGAGAGATGGGGCAGCACAGATACGCAGTATTTT. The chain is built from TRBV4-1 and TRBJ2-3; a possible D gene is TRBD1 (5 bases). V lost 0 bases and J lost 0, with 10 bases in between. The CDR3 runs 16 residues. CDR1 MGHRA and CDR2 YSYEKL come from the germline V gene.

The chain joins TRBV27 to TRBJ2-5; perhaps TRBD1 as D (5 bases). Looked up from germline, CDR1 is MNHEY and CDR2 is SMNVEV (reference sequence). The CDR3 runs 14 residues. Between the trimmed V and J ends, which lost 5 bases and 1 base, there was a span of 11 bases. The CDR3 region has the DNA TGTGCCAGCAGTCCTCAGGGTACCCAAGAGACCCAGTACTTC. It is translated as CASSPQGTQETQYF.